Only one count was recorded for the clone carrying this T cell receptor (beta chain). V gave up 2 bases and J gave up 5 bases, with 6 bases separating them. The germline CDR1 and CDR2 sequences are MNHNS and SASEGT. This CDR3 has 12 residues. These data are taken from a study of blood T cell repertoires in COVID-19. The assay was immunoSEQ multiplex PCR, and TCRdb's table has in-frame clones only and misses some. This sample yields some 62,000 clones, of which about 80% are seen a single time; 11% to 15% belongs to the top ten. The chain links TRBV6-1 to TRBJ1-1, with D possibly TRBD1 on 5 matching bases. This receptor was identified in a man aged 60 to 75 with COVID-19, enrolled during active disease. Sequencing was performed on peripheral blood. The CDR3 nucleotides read TGTGCCAGCAGTGAAAGGGGAACTGAAGCTTTCTTT. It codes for CASSERGTEAFF.